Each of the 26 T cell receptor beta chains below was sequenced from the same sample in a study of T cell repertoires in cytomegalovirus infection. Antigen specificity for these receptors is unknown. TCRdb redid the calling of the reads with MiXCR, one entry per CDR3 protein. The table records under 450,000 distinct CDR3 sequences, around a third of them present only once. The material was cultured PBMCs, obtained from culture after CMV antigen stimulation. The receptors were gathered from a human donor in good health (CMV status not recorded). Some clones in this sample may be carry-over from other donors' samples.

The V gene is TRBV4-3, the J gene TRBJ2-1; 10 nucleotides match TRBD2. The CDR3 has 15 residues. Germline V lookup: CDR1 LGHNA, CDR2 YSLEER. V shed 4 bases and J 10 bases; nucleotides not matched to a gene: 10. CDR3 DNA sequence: TGCGCCAGCAGCCCCGACAGCGGGAGGGCTAGGGAGCAGTTCTTC. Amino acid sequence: CASSPDSGRAREQFF.

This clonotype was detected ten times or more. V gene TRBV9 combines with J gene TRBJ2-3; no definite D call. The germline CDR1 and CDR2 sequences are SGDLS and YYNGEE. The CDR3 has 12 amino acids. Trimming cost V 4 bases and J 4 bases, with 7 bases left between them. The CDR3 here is CASSTQSDTQYF. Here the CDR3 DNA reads TGTGCCAGCAGCACTCAATCAGATACGCAGTATTTT.

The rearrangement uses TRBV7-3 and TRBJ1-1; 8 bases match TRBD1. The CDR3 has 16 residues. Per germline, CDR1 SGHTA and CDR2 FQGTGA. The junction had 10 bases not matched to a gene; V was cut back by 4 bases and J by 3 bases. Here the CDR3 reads CASSSGQGVLDTEAFF. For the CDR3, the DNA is TGTGCCAGCAGCTCAGGACAGGGCGTGTTGGACACTGAAGCTTTCTTT.

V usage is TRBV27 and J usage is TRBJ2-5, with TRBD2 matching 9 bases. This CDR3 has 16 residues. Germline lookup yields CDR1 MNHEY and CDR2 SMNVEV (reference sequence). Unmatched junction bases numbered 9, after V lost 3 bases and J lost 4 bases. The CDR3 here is CASSLVGVAGVETQYF. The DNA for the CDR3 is TGTGCCAGCAGTTTGGTTGGAGTAGCGGGAGTAGAGACCCAGTACTTC.

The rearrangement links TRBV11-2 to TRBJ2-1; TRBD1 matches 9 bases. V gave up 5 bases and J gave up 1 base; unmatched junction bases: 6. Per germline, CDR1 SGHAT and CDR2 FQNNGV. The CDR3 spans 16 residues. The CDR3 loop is CASSTGGAVSYNEQFF. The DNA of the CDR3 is TGTGCCAGCAGCACAGGGGGCGCGGTGTCCTACAATGAGCAGTTCTTC.

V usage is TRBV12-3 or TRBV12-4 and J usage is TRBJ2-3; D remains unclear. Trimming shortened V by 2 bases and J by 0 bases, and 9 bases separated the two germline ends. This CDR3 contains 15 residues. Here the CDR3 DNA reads TGTGCCAGCAGTTTATTTGAGTCTAGCACAGATACGCAGTATTTT. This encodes CASSLFESSTDTQYF.

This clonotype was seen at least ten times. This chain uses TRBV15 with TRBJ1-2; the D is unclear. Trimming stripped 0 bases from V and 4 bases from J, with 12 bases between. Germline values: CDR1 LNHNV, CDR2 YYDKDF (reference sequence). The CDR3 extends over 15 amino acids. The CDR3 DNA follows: TGTGCCACCAGCAGAGAGGTGGGAGGGTCCTATGGCTACACCTTC. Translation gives CATSREVGGSYGYTF.

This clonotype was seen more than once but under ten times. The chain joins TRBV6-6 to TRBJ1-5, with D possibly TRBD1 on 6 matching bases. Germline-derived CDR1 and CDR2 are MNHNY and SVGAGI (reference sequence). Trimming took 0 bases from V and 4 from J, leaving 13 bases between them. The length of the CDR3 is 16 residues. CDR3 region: CASSYSTPGHNQPQHF. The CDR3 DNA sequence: TGTGCCAGCAGTTACTCCACACCGGGACATAATCAGCCCCAGCATTTT.

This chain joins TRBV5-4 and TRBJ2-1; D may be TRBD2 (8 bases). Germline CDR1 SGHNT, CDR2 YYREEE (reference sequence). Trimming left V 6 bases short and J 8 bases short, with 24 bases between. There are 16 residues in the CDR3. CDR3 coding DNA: TGTGCCAGCACCAAGGGGGCGGGAGGAGCTGGGGATGAGCAGTTCTTC. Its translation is CASTKGAGGAGDEQFF. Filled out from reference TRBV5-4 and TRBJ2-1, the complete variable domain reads ETGVTQSPTHLIKTRGQQVTLRCSSQSGHNTVSWYQQALGQGPQFIFQYYREEENGRGNFPPRFSGLQFPNYSSELNVNALELDDSALYLCASTKGAGGAGDEQFFGPGTRLTVL.

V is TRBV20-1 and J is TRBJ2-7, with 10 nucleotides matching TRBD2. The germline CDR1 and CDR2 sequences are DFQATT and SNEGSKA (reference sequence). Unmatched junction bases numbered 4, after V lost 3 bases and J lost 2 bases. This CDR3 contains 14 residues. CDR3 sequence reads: CSARAGTSAYEQYF. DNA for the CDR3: TGCAGTGCTAGGGCCGGGACTAGCGCCTACGAGCAGTACTTC.

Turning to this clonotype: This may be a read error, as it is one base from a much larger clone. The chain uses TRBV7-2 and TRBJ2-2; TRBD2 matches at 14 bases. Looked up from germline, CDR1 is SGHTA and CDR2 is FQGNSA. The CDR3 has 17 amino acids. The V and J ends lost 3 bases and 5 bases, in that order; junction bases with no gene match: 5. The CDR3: CASSFGLAGGYTGELFF. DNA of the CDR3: TGTGCCAGCAGCTTTGGACTAGCGGGAGGTTATACCGGGGAGCTGTTTTTT.

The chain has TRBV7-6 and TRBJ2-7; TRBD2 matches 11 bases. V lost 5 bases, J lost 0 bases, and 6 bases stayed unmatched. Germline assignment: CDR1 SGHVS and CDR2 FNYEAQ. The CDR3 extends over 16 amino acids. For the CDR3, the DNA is TGTGCCAGCAGCCCTTCGACTAGCGGGATCTCCTACGAGCAGTACTTC. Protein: CASSPSTSGISYEQYF.

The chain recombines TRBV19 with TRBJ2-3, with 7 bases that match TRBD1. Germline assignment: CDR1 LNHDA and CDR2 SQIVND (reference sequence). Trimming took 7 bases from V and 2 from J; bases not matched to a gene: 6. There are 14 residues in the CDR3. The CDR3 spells CASNPTGFTDTQYF. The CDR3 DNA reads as TGTGCCAGTAATCCGACAGGGTTCACAGATACGCAGTATTTT.

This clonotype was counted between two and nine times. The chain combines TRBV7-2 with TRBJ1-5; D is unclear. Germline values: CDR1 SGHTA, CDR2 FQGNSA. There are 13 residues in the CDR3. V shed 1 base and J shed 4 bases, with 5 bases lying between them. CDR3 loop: CASSLGKNQPQHF. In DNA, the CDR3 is TGTGCCAGCAGCTTAGGAAAGAATCAGCCCCAGCATTTT.

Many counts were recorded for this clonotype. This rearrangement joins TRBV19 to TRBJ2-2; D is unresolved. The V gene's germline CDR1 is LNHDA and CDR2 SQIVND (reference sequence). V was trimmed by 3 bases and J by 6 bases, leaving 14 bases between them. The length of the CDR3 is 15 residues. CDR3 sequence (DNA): TGTGCCAGTAGTATTACCGGGTTTAGGGCCGGGGAGCTGTTTTTT. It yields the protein CASSITGFRAGELFF.

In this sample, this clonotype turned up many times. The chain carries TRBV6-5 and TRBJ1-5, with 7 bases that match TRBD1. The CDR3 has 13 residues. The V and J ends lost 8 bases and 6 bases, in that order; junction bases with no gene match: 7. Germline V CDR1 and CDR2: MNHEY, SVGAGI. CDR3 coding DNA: TGTGCCAGCGCTCGACAGGGAGGTCAGCCCCAGCATTTT. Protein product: CASARQGGQPQHF.

DNA for the CDR3: TGTGCCAGCAGCCCACCAGGCGGGAGGGCCGGTTTAGTCGCTTCCGATGAGCAGTTCTTC. Amino acids: CASSPPGGRAGLVASDEQFF. This chain links TRBV7-6 with TRBJ2-1; 9 nucleotides line up with TRBD2. This CDR3 has 20 amino acids. From germline, CDR1 is SGHVS and CDR2 FNYEAQ. The V segment lost 5 bases and the J segment 8 bases; nucleotides outside the gene matches: 25.

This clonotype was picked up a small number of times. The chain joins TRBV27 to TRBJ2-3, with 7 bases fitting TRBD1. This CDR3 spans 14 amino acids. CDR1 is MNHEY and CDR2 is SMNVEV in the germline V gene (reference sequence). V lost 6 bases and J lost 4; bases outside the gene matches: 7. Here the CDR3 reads CASRPGGRADTQYF. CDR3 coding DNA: TGTGCCAGCAGACCAGGGGGTCGCGCAGATACGCAGTATTTT.

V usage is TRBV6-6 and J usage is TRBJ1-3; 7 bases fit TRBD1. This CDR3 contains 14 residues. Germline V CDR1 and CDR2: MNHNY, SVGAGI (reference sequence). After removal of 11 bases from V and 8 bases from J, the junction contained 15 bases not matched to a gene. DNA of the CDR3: TGTGCCGGAGGACTCAGGGGGTCCGGTGACACCATATATTTT. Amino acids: CAGGLRGSGDTIYF.

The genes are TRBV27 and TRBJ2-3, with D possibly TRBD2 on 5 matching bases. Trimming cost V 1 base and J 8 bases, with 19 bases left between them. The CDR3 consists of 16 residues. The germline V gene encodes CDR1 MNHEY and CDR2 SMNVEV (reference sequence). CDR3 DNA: TGTGCCAGCAGTTTATTGGACGGACTTCCCCGGGGTACGCAGTATTTT. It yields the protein CASSLLDGLPRGTQYF.

The DNA of the CDR3 is TGTGCCAGCAGGCCATCCGCAGGAAAGAACACTGAAGCTTTCTTT. This codes for CASRPSAGKNTEAFF. The V gene is TRBV6-2 or TRBV6-3, the J gene TRBJ1-1, with no clear D. Germline loops: CDR1 MNHEY, CDR2 SVGEGT. V lost 6 bases, J lost 1 base, and 15 bases lay in between. The CDR3 consists of 15 residues.

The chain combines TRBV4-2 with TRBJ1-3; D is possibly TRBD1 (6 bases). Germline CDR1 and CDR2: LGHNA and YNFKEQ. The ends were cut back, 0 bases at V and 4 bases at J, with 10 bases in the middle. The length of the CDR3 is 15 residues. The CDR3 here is CASSQEGAVGNTIYF. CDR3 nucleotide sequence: TGTGCCAGCAGCCAAGAGGGGGCCGTGGGAAACACCATATATTTT.

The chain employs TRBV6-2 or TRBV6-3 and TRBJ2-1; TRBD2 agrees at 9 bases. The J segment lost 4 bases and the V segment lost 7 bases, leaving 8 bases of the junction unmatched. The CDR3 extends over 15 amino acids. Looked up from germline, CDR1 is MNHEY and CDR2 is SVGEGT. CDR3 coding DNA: TGTGCCAGCACCTTGAGGACTAGCGCGTACAATGAGCAGTTCTTC. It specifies CASTLRTSAYNEQFF.

In nucleotides, the CDR3 is TGTGCCAGCCTAAATACAGGAGACTATGGCTACACCTTC. As protein: CASLNTGDYGYTF. The chain couples TRBV6-1 to TRBJ1-2; D possibly corresponds to TRBD1 (5 bases). Germline V gene data show CDR1 as MNHNS and CDR2 as SASEGT. The CDR3 has 13 amino acids. Trimming took off 8 bases at V and 3 bases at J, with 13 bases between the two ends.

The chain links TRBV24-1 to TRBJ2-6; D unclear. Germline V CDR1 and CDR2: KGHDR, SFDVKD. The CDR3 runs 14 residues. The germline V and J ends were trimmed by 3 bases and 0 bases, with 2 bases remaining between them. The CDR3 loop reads CATSDHSGANVLTF. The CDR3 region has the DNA TGTGCCACCAGTGATCACTCTGGGGCCAACGTCCTGACTTTC.

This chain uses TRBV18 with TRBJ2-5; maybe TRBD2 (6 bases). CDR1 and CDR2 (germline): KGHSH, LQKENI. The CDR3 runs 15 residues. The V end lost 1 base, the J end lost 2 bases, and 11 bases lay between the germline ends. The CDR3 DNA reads TGTGCCAGCTCACCACGTACACTAGCACAAGAGACCCAGTACTTC. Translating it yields CASSPRTLAQETQYF.